Below are 8 T cell receptor beta chains sequenced from a single sample in a study of Ad26.COV2.S vaccination and SARS-CoV-2 variants. TCRdb keeps only in-frame clones here, not all; method: immunoSEQ multiplex PCR. The sample holds a few hundred thousand clones, around 89% seen once. Sample treatment: over 15 received Ad26.COV2.S at low or high dose, single or two shots; roughly five received placebo; per-sample allocation not given. It was on day 63 after the first vaccine or placebo injection that samples were taken. The starting material was peripheral blood, obtained in a trial of Ad26.COV2.S vaccine versus placebo. Every receptor here comes from a person aged 18-60 years who received the Ad26.COV2.S COVID-19 vaccine or a placebo.

About this clone: Other DNA sequences within the sample encode an identical CDR3. The CDR3 sequence: CASSLSIYEQYF. For the CDR3, the DNA is TGTGCCAGCAGCTTATCAATATACGAGCAGTACTTC. The genes are TRBV7-9 and TRBJ2-7; D ambiguous. Between the trimmed V and J ends, which lost 2 bases and 4 bases, there was a span of 6 bases. This CDR3 is built from 12 residues. Germline V gene data show CDR1 as SEHNR and CDR2 as FQNEAQ (reference sequence). The complete variable domain, with remaining parts taken from reference TRBV7-9 and TRBJ2-7, reads DTGVSQNPRHKITKRGQNVTFRCDPISEHNRLYWYRQTLGQGPEFLTYFQNEAQLEKSRLLSDRFSAERPKGSFSTLEIQRTEQGDSAMYLCASSLSIYEQYFGPGTRLTVT.

The genes are TRBV7-3 and TRBJ2-1; D may match TRBD1 or TRBD2 (5 bases each). The V gene's germline CDR1 is SGHTA and CDR2 FQGTGA. Trimming took 3 bases from V and 5 from J, leaving 17 bases between them. The CDR3 spans 16 residues. CDR3 sequence reads: CASSFSGRGPNNEQFF. CDR3 DNA sequence: TGTGCCAGCAGCTTTTCGGGACGGGGCCCGAACAATGAGCAGTTCTTC. Together with reference TRBV7-3 and TRBJ2-1, the CDR3 gives the full variable domain: GAGVSQTPSNKVTEKGKYVELRCDPISGHTALYWYRQSLGQGPEFLIYFQGTGAADDSGLPNDRFFAVRPEGSVSTLKIQRTERGDSAVYLCASSFSGRGPNNEQFFGPGTRLTVL.

J is TRBJ2-6 and V is TRBV7-2, with D perhaps TRBD1 (6 bases). The CDR3 is 18 amino acids. The V gene lost 5 bases and the J gene lost 0 bases, with 17 bases spanning the gap. Germline V CDR1 and CDR2: SGHTA, FQGNSA. The CDR3 loop reads CASSLRTAVYSGANVLTF. In DNA form, the CDR3 reads TGTGCCAGCAGCCTCCGGACAGCCGTCTACTCTGGGGCCAACGTCCTGACTTTC.

The rearrangement links TRBV25-1 to TRBJ2-7; D is perhaps TRBD1 (6 bases). The CDR3 is 13 amino acids. The V gene's germline CDR1 is MGHDK and CDR2 SYGVNS. V gave up 3 bases and J gave up 0 bases, with 6 bases separating them. This chain's CDR3 is CASSEDSSYEQYF. In DNA form, the CDR3 reads TGTGCCAGCAGTGAGGACAGCTCCTACGAGCAGTACTTC.

The chain has TRBV4-3 and TRBJ1-2; 9 nucleotides align to TRBD1. V lost 0 bases and J lost 3; bases outside the gene matches: 8. From germline, CDR1 is LGHNA and CDR2 YSLEER. The CDR3 sequence is 17 residues long. The CDR3 sequence: CASSQDHPGQGYYGYTF. The DNA of the CDR3 is TGCGCCAGCAGCCAAGATCACCCGGGACAGGGCTACTATGGCTACACCTTC.

The rearrangement uses TRBV6-6 and TRBJ2-2; no clear D gene. V was trimmed by 1 base and J by 1 base, leaving 7 bases between them. Germline-derived CDR1 and CDR2 are MNHNY and SVGAGI (reference sequence). The CDR3 covers 15 residues. The CDR3 sequence: CASSYYPQNTGELFF. The CDR3 DNA is TGTGCCAGCAGTTACTACCCTCAGAACACCGGGGAGCTGTTTTTT.

Points on this clone: The same CDR3 is also encoded by other DNA sequences in this sample. This chain links TRBV7-9 with TRBJ1-5; 9 bases are a match to TRBD1. CDR1 SEHNR and CDR2 FQNEAQ come from the germline V gene (reference sequence). The V gene end was trimmed by 3 bases and the J gene end by 4 bases; junction bases not matched to a gene: 1. The CDR3 covers 14 residues. For the CDR3, the DNA is TGTGCCAGCAGCTTGGGACAGGGAAATCAGCCCCAGCATTTT. It translates to CASSLGQGNQPQHF.

This clone has only one observation. This sequence joins TRBV10-3 and TRBJ1-1; the D gene is possibly TRBD1 (5 bases). This CDR3 has 13 amino acids. The germline V and J ends were trimmed by 6 bases and 4 bases, with 12 bases remaining between them. Germline V gene data show CDR1 as ENHRY and CDR2 as SYGVKD. The CDR3: CAISGGVSTEAFF. CDR3 coding DNA: TGTGCCATCAGCGGGGGGGTGTCCACTGAAGCTTTCTTT.